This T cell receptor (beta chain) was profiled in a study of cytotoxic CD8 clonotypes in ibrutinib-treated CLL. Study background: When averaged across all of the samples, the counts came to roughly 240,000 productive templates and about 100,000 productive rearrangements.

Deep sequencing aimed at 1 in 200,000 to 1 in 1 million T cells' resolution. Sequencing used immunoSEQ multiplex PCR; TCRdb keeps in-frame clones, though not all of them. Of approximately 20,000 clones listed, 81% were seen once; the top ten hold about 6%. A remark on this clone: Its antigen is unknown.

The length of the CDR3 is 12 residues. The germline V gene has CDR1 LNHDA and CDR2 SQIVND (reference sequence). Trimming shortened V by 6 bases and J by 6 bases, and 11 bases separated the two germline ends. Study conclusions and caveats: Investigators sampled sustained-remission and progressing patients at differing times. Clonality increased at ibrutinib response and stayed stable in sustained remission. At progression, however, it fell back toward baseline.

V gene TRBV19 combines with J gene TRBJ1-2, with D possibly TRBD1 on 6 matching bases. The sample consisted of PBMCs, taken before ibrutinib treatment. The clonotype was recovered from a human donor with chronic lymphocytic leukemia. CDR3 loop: CASRVGGDGYTF. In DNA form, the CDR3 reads TGTGCCAGTAGGGTCGGGGGCGATGGCTACACCTTC.